This T cell receptor beta chain came from a study of CD8 T cells in ankylosing spondylitis. The length of the CDR3 is 13 residues. Trimming stripped 4 bases from V and 5 bases from J, with 12 bases between. CDR1 LNHDA and CDR2 SQIVND come from the germline V gene (reference sequence). Quantitative molecular-barcoded 5'-RACE generated the TCR beta libraries. TCRdb reprocessed the 5' RACE reads via MiXCR and lists one record per CDR3 protein. The data hold 250,000 to 350,000 distinct CDR3 sequences, with 20% observed a single time. Sequencing was performed on blood, either unsorted or a sorted T cell fraction (not recorded which). The source of this sequence is a male donor with ankylosing spondylitis or in good health (not recorded which). This chain links TRBV19 with TRBJ2-7; D is perhaps TRBD1 (5 bases). The CDR3 region has the DNA TGTGCCAGTAGTAGCAGGGTTGGGGACGAGCAGTACGTC. Protein sequence: CASSSRVGDEQYV.